These 5 T cell receptor beta chains originate from one sample sequenced in a study of T cells expressing NK-cell markers. Reanalyzing the 5' RACE reads, TCRdb keeps one entry per CDR3 protein, without DNA. Its listing shows fewer than 300,000 distinct CDR3 sequences. Sequencing input: blood T cells: a sorted CD56 or NKG2C T cell subset, CD4+ or CD8+ T cells, or bulk PBMC T cells (not recorded which). These TCRs come from a woman aged 18 to 75 in good health.

J is TRBJ2-5 and V is TRBV5-1; TCRdb returns TRBD1, unconfirmable since there is no DNA. Germline assignment: CDR1 SGHRS and CDR2 YFSETQ. CDR3 length: 17 residues. This CDR3 is CASSLVGQGMYQETQYF.

The rearrangement joins TRBV20-1 to TRBJ2-2; TCRdb indicates TRBD1, and absent DNA this call remains unverified. This CDR3 region has 13 residues. Per germline, CDR1 DFQATT and CDR2 SNEGSKA (reference sequence). This CDR3 is CSASRGLGGELFF.

This chain's CDR3 is CASSLAREQYF. This chain uses TRBV5-1 with TRBJ2-7. The CDR3 is made up of 11 amino acids. Germline V gene sequence: CDR1 SGHRS, CDR2 YFSETQ.

The chain employs TRBV27 and TRBJ2-7; TCRdb calls TRBD1, which cannot be checked without DNA. Germline lookup yields CDR1 MNHEY and CDR2 SMNVEV (reference sequence). The CDR3 covers 13 residues. CDR3 sequence: CASSTTRGYEQYF.

The chain joins TRBV7-3 to TRBJ1-1; TCRdb indicates TRBD1, and absent DNA this call remains unverified. CDR3 length: 16 residues. The V gene's germline CDR1 is SGHTA and CDR2 FQGTGA. CDR3 sequence reads: CASSLTGTRGDTEAFF.